This TCR beta chain is from a study of T-cell reconstitution after alpha-beta-depleted transplantation in children. Molecular barcoding with unique molecular identifiers was used for the TCRbeta library. TCRdb itself ran the PCR reads through MiXCR, one entry per CDR3 protein. Of some 640,000 distinct CDR3 sequences listed, over 15% are singletons. This CDR3 is 16 amino acids long. CDR1 KGHDR and CDR2 SFDVKD come from the germline V gene. With V trimmed by 2 bases and J by 2 bases, 6 bases remained unmatched. This clonotype was obtained from a human donor who donated a stem cell graft to a child with acute myeloid leukemia. The chain recombines TRBV24-1 with TRBJ2-3, with 7 positions matching TRBD2. The material sequenced was PBMCs from the stem cell graft donor, taken from the stem cell graft. Here the CDR3 DNA reads TGTGCCACCAGTGATTCAATAGCGGGCTACACAGATACGCAGTATTTT. Residues: CATSDSIAGYTDTQYF.